This is a list of T cell receptor beta chains from one sample in a study of CD8 T cells in Susac syndrome. Each CDR3 protein gets one entry after TCRdb re-called the immunoSEQ multiplex PCR reads with MiXCR. The sample contains roughly 150,000 distinct CDR3 sequences, about 95% of which appear only once. The sequencing input was CD8+ T cells from PBMCs. Every receptor here comes from a human donor with multiple sclerosis. Each CDR3 is given with its conserved first and last residue. D genes are given only for firm matches. The size field is filled for only some rows; it gives once, few, many or a size class.

once	TRBV2	.	TRBJ1-1	CASSVAPEAFF	TGTGCCAGCAGTGTGGCCCCTGAAGCTTTCTTT
.	TRBV30	.	TRBJ1-2	CAWSVGQLLYGYTF	TGTGCCTGGAGTGTAGGGCAGCTGCTCTATGGCTACACCTTC
.	TRBV7-8	.	TRBJ2-7	CASSVRAVGSYEQYF	TGTGCCAGCAGCGTCAGGGCCGTCGGATCCTACGAGCAGTACTTC
.	TRBV30	.	TRBJ1-1	CAWDPGEWGGEAFF	TGTGCCTGGGATCCCGGTGAATGGGGGGGTGAAGCTTTCTTT
.	TRBV5-1	TRBD1	TRBJ2-6	CASSRDRVYGANVLTF	TGCGCCAGCAGCCGGGACAGGGTTTATGGGGCCAACGTCCTGACTTTC
.	TRBV20-1	.	TRBJ1-1	CSAKGGYTEAFF	TGCAGTGCTAAAGGGGGTTACACTGAAGCTTTCTTT
.	TRBV27	.	TRBJ1-2	CASGPWNYGYTF	TGTGCCAGCGGACCTTGGAACTATGGCTACACCTTC
.	TRBV28	.	TRBJ1-6	CASSLFGNSPLHF	TGTGCCAGCAGTTTGTTCGGGAATTCACCCCTCCACTTT
.	TRBV7-2	TRBD1	TRBJ2-7	CASSHRDSFYEQYF	TGTGCCAGCAGCCACCGGGACAGCTTCTACGAGCAGTACTTC
.	TRBV5-1	.	TRBJ2-4	CASSLQGHDGIQYF	TGCGCCAGCAGCTTACAGGGCCACGACGGGATTCAGTACTTC
.	TRBV18	.	TRBJ2-5	CASSPQGSQETQYF	TGTGCCAGCTCACCACAGGGATCCCAAGAGACCCAGTACTTC
.	TRBV6-5	.	TRBJ2-5	CASGGRLPGIQYF	TGTGCCAGTGGGGGGCGGCTTCCCGGGATCCAGTACTTC
.	TRBV20-1	TRBD2	TRBJ2-5	CSAREPPLAGGPETQYF	TGCAGTGCTAGAGAGCCACCCCTAGCGGGGGGGCCGGAGACCCAGTACTTC
once	TRBV30	.	TRBJ2-7	CAWSPGKGLSYEQYF	TGTGCCTGGAGTCCCGGGAAGGGCCTTTCCTACGAGCAGTACTTC
once	TRBV15	.	TRBJ2-5	CATSRYRAQAETQYF	TGTGCCACCAGCAGATACAGGGCCCAGGCGGAGACCCAGTACTTC
.	TRBV30	TRBD2	TRBJ2-1	CASETSGAYNEQFF	TGTGCCTCCGAGACTAGCGGGGCGTACAATGAGCAGTTCTTC
.	TRBV12-3/TRBV12-4	.	TRBJ2-1	CASSLIGPYNEQFF	TGTGCCAGCAGTTTAATCGGACCTTACAATGAGCAGTTCTTC
.	TRBV7-9	TRBD2	TRBJ2-7	CASSSGLAYEQYF	TGTGCCAGCAGCTCAGGACTAGCCTACGAGCAGTACTTC
.	TRBV6-5	.	TRBJ1-5	CASSYGGQGNQPQHF	TGTGCCAGCAGTTACGGAGGCCAGGGCAATCAGCCCCAGCATTTT
.	TRBV4-1	.	TRBJ1-1	CASSQSASLGTEAFF	TGCGCCAGCAGCCAATCCGCCTCACTCGGCACTGAAGCTTTCTTT
.	TRBV5-4	.	TRBJ2-4	CAMGTNIQYF	TGTGCCATGGGGACTAACATTCAGTACTTC
.	TRBV20-1	TRBD2	TRBJ2-5	CSARSQRGIGETQYF	TGCAGTGCTAGGTCCCAGCGGGGGATTGGCGAGACCCAGTACTTC
.	TRBV15	TRBD2	TRBJ2-1	CATSQSSGGGYEQFF	TGTGCCACCAGCCAGTCTAGCGGGGGAGGGTATGAGCAGTTCTTC
.	TRBV6-5	TRBD2	TRBJ2-2	CASSYSVGGGRRELFF	TGTGCCAGCAGTTACTCGGTCGGGGGGGGCCGCCGGGAGCTGTTTTTT
.	TRBV15	.	TRBJ1-6	CATSSEAGHSRDSPLHF	TGTGCCACCAGCAGTGAGGCGGGACATAGTAGAGATTCACCCCTCCACTTT
.	TRBV4-1	.	TRBJ1-2	CASSQDEGRRDYGYTF	TGCGCCAGCAGCCAAGATGAGGGAAGGCGCGACTATGGCTACACCTTC
.	TRBV29-1	TRBD1	TRBJ1-3	CSVDDRASGNTIYF	TGCAGCGTAGACGACAGGGCCTCTGGAAACACCATATATTTT
.	TRBV6-1	TRBD1	TRBJ2-2	CASVTGYTGELFF	TGTGCCAGCGTGACAGGGTACACCGGGGAGCTGTTTTTT
.	TRBV2	.	TRBJ2-5	CASSAGFGGRGQETQYF	TGTGCCAGCAGTGCGGGGTTTGGGGGTCGTGGACAGGAGACCCAGTACTTC
.	TRBV9	TRBD1	TRBJ1-6	CASSWTGESNSPLHF	TGTGCCAGCAGTTGGACAGGGGAATCCAATTCACCCCTCCACTTT
once	TRBV6-5	TRBD2	TRBJ2-5	CASSYSKGRGGFQETQYF	TGTGCCAGCAGTTACTCGAAGGGACGGGGGGGATTCCAAGAGACCCAGTACTTC
once	TRBV20-1	.	TRBJ2-1	CSARDLRVPWNEQFF	TGCAGTGCTAGAGATTTGCGGGTTCCATGGAATGAGCAGTTCTTC
.	TRBV19	.	TRBJ1-5	CASEGHLVNQPQHF	TGTGCCAGTGAGGGACACCTAGTCAATCAGCCCCAGCATTTT
.	TRBV7-9	.	TRBJ2-6	CASSPGVGAGANVLTF	TGTGCCAGCAGCCCCGGCGTGGGAGCGGGGGCCAACGTCCTGACTTTC
.	TRBV7-9	.	TRBJ1-4	CASSLEGLGEKLFF	TGTGCCAGCAGCTTAGAGGGGTTGGGCGAAAAACTGTTTTTT
.	TRBV29-1	TRBD1	TRBJ2-7	CSVEFGTGSYEQYF	TGCAGCGTTGAGTTTGGGACAGGGTCCTACGAGCAGTACTTC
.	TRBV7-3	TRBD2	TRBJ2-3	CASSMGLAGSDTQYF	TGTGCCAGCAGCATGGGACTAGCGGGTTCAGATACGCAGTATTTT
once	TRBV29-1	.	TRBJ2-2	CSVEDAELNTGELFF	TGCAGCGTTGAAGATGCAGAGTTGAACACCGGGGAGCTGTTTTTT
.	TRBV29-1	TRBD1	TRBJ1-2	CSGGQGDGYTF	TGCAGCGGCGGACAGGGCGATGGCTACACCTTC
.	TRBV9	.	TRBJ2-2	CASSVSPATNTGELFF	TGTGCCAGCAGCGTATCACCAGCTACAAACACCGGGGAGCTGTTTTTT
.	TRBV7-9	.	TRBJ2-1	CASSFPWGEQFF	TGTGCCAGCAGCTTCCCCTGGGGAGAGCAGTTCTTC
.	TRBV20-1	TRBD1	TRBJ2-1	CSAQLKGQDLYNEQFF	TGCAGTGCTCAACTTAAGGGACAGGACTTATACAATGAGCAGTTCTTC
.	TRBV30	.	TRBJ2-3	CAWSVSTDTQYF	TGTGCCTGGAGTGTCAGCACAGATACGCAGTATTTT
.	TRBV27	TRBD1	TRBJ1-5	CASSYRTGAQPQHF	TGTGCCAGCAGTTACCGGACAGGGGCGCAGCCCCAGCATTTT
.	TRBV5-1	TRBD1	TRBJ2-2	CASRGQGAPGELFF	TGCGCCAGCAGAGGGCAGGGGGCCCCCGGGGAGCTGTTTTTT
.	TRBV7-9	.	TRBJ1-5	CASSLRDRAQHF	TGTGCCAGCAGCTTACGGGATAGGGCCCAGCATTTT
.	TRBV7-8	.	TRBJ2-1	CASSLALAGPSYNEQFF	TGTGCCAGCAGCTTAGCCCTTGCGGGGCCCTCCTACAATGAGCAGTTCTTC
once	TRBV6-2/TRBV6-3	.	TRBJ2-1	CASSPHAGADNEQFF	TGTGCCAGCAGTCCACATGCGGGGGCGGACAATGAGCAGTTCTTC
.	TRBV13	.	TRBJ2-7	CASSLAPLEQYF	TGTGCCAGCAGCTTAGCACCGCTGGAGCAGTACTTC
.	TRBV30	.	TRBJ1-1	CAWSPGQTEAFF	TGTGCCTGGAGCCCCGGACAGACTGAAGCTTTCTTT
.	TRBV5-1	.	TRBJ2-1	CASSVRAGTQRWNEQFF	TGCGCCAGCAGCGTGAGAGCTGGAACCCAGAGGTGGAATGAGCAGTTCTTC
.	TRBV6-4	.	TRBJ1-3	CASSDSVETGNTIYF	TGTGCCAGCAGTGACTCGGTGGAAACTGGAAACACCATATATTTT
.	TRBV9	.	TRBJ1-5	CASSPTDREDGNQPQHF	TGTGCCAGCAGCCCCACTGATAGGGAAGATGGCAATCAGCCCCAGCATTTT
.	TRBV7-9	.	TRBJ1-2	CASSETQVFPGYTF	TGTGCCAGCAGCGAGACCCAGGTTTTCCCCGGCTACACCTTC
.	TRBV20-1	.	TRBJ2-5	CSASREPGARGIETQYF	TGCAGTGCTAGTAGAGAGCCGGGGGCGCGAGGAATAGAGACCCAGTACTTC
.	TRBV7-9	.	TRBJ2-5	CASSRHVPQETQYF	TGTGCCAGCAGCAGACACGTACCCCAAGAGACCCAGTACTTC
.	TRBV29-1	.	TRBJ1-2	CSVREDYGYTF	TGCAGCGTTAGAGAAGACTATGGCTACACCTTC